The 5 T cell receptor beta chains listed next were all sequenced from one sample in a study of blood T cell repertoires in COVID-19. Sequencing was performed with immunoSEQ multiplex PCR; in TCRdb, only in-frame clones are kept and a portion is missing. The table lists a few hundred thousand clones, around 87% of them singletons. The sequenced sample consisted of peripheral blood. The receptors were gathered from a man aged 18 to 35 with active or convalescent COVID-19.

The chain couples TRBV4-2 to TRBJ1-5, with D possibly being TRBD1 (5 bases). The germline CDR1 and CDR2 sequences are LGHNA and YNFKEQ. The CDR3 covers 17 residues. Trimming cost V 1 base and J 4 bases, with 17 bases left between them. The CDR3 here is CASSQVWPPQGNQPQHF. CDR3 nucleotide sequence: TGTGCCAGCAGCCAAGTTTGGCCGCCCCAGGGAAATCAGCCCCAGCATTTT.

V usage is TRBV4-1 and J usage is TRBJ1-5, with D maybe TRBD1 (6 bases). The CDR3 covers 13 residues. Germline values: CDR1 MGHRA, CDR2 YSYEKL. V lost 4 bases and J lost 6, with 10 bases in between. The CDR3 region is CASSLTGFQPQHF. The DNA of the CDR3 is TGCGCCAGCAGCCTTACAGGGTTTCAGCCCCAGCATTTT.

This chain uses TRBV5-4 with TRBJ2-7; TRBD2 matches at 8 bases. The CDR3 is 14 amino acids. From germline, CDR1 is SGHNT and CDR2 YYREEE (reference sequence). J gave up 3 bases and V 2 bases, and 4 bases lay outside the gene matches. The CDR3 nucleotides read TGTGCCAGCAGCTTAAGTGCGGGGGGCTACGAGCAGTACTTC. Translation: CASSLSAGGYEQYF. Full variable domain (missing parts from reference TRBV5-4 and TRBJ2-7): ETGVTQSPTHLIKTRGQQVTLRCSSQSGHNTVSWYQQALGQGPQFIFQYYREEENGRGNFPPRFSGLQFPNYSSELNVNALELDDSALYLCASSLSAGGYEQYFGPGTRLTVT.

The chain employs TRBV4-1 and TRBJ2-7, with 10 bases identical to TRBD2. The V gene's germline CDR1 is MGHRA and CDR2 YSYEKL. The J segment lost 4 bases and the V segment lost 0 bases, leaving 3 bases of the junction unmatched. The length of the CDR3 is 15 residues. Here the CDR3 reads CASSQELAGSYEQYF. The CDR3 DNA reads as TGCGCCAGCAGCCAAGAACTAGCGGGATCATACGAGCAGTACTTC.

This chain links TRBV18 with TRBJ1-1, with 7 bases matching TRBD1. Germline values: CDR1 KGHSH, CDR2 LQKENI. The CDR3 extends over 15 amino acids. Trimming removed 2 bases from V and 1 base from J; junction bases left unmatched: 4. The CDR3 region has the DNA TGTGCCAGCTCACCAATCAGGACAGGGAACACTGAAGCTTTCTTT. Encoded protein: CASSPIRTGNTEAFF. Based on the CDR3 plus reference TRBV18 and TRBJ1-1, the full variable domain is NAGVMQNPRHLVRRRGQEARLRCSPMKGHSHVYWYRQLPEEGLKFMVYLQKENIIDESGMPKERFSAEFPKEGPSILRIQQVVRGDSAAYFCASSPIRTGNTEAFFGQGTRLTVV.